Below, one T cell receptor (beta chain) is given with its context. Its cognate antigen is unknown. This sample was taken from a study of OX40 agonist ivuxolimab in advanced cancers. The CDR3 runs to 13 residues. CDR1 and CDR2 (germline): GTSNPN, SVGIG (reference sequence). Losses at the gene ends were 3 bases for V and 6 bases for J; bases not matched to a gene: 5. Generated by immunoSEQ multiplex PCR, the TCRdb table keeps only in-frame clones and is missing some. The sample lists some 57,000 clones, 85% to 90% seen once, with less than 6% in the top ten. General study points: Clonal expansion from baseline to week 6 occurred in both CD4+ and CD8+ T cells.

The TCR sequence derives from an adult with an advanced solid tumor such as melanoma, head and neck, liver or kidney cancer. The material was CD4+ or CD8+ T cells sorted from blood, obtained in a trial of the OX40 agonist ivuxolimab. The chain couples TRBV30 to TRBJ2-7, with TRBD1 matching 10 bases. The CDR3 here is CAWSPGQGIEQYF. In DNA, the CDR3 is TGTGCCTGGAGCCCGGGACAGGGGATCGAGCAGTACTTC.